A single sample gave rise to the 14 T cell receptor beta chains below, sequenced in a study of T cell changes during pregnancy in multiple sclerosis. TCRdb's table, derived via immunoSEQ multiplex PCR, lists solely in-frame clones and lacks some. The repertoire includes 70,000 or so clones, about 90% of them detected once, and approximately 0.41% sits in the top ten. Specimen: CD4+ T cells from peripheral blood mononuclear cells, collected before pregnancy. The receptors originated from a female donor with multiple sclerosis, enrolled in a pregnancy study.

The rearrangement joins TRBV10-3 to TRBJ2-1, with 7 bases identical to TRBD2. Germline lookup yields CDR1 ENHRY and CDR2 SYGVKD. With 5 bases clipped from V and 7 bases from J, the junction kept 14 bases outside the gene matches. The CDR3 consists of 16 residues. The chain's CDR3 is CAISRTGGDEGNEQFF. CDR3 coding DNA: TGTGCCATCAGTAGAACGGGGGGAGATGAGGGGAATGAGCAGTTCTTC.

The chain has TRBV20-1 and TRBJ1-1; tentative D call: TRBD1 (5 bases). CDR3 length equals 11 residues. CDR1 is DFQATT and CDR2 is SNEGSKA in the germline V gene (reference sequence). The CDR3 coding sequence is TGCGGGGGGAGGGGTGACACTGAAGCTTTCTTT. Its protein is CGGRGDTEAFF.

The chain couples TRBV28 to TRBJ1-2, with 10 positions matching TRBD1. This CDR3 is 19 amino acids long. CDR1 MDHEN and CDR2 SYDVKM come from the germline V gene. J lost 4 bases, V lost 6 bases, and 20 bases had no gene match. The CDR3 is CASRTSTGDRGIVGYGYTF. Here the CDR3 DNA reads TGTGCCAGCAGGACTTCGACAGGGGACAGGGGTATTGTAGGCTATGGCTACACCTTC.

In DNA form, the CDR3 reads TGTGCCAGCAGCCTAAAGACGGAGTATGGCTACACCTTC. It translates to CASSLKTEYGYTF. The chain uses TRBV4-2 and TRBJ1-2; D uncertain. This CDR3 contains 13 residues. Per germline, CDR1 LGHNA and CDR2 YNFKEQ. Trimming left V 4 bases short and J 5 bases short, with 11 bases between.

The chain carries TRBV30 and TRBJ2-7; the D is unclear. Trimming cost V 5 bases and J 2 bases, with 7 bases left between them. This CDR3 has 11 amino acids. Per the germline V gene, CDR1 is GTSNPN and CDR2 is SVGIG (reference sequence). CDR3 sequence reads: CAWAETYEQYF. In DNA form, the CDR3 reads TGTGCCTGGGCGGAGACCTACGAGCAGTACTTC.

The chain uses TRBV5-4 and TRBJ2-5; 7 bases map to TRBD1. From germline, CDR1 is SGHNT and CDR2 YYREEE (reference sequence). This CDR3 is 15 amino acids long. The V and J ends lost 2 bases and 1 base, in that order; junction bases with no gene match: 5. Here the CDR3 reads CASSFSGQLQETQYF. In nucleotides, the CDR3 is TGTGCCAGCAGCTTCTCGGGACAGCTCCAAGAGACCCAGTACTTC.

This chain uses TRBV5-1 with TRBJ2-3, with 13 bases fitting TRBD2. V shed 4 bases, J shed 2 bases, and the junction held 4 bases outside the gene matches. Germline CDR1 is SGHRS and CDR2 is YFSETQ. CDR3 size: 16 residues. CDR3 in DNA: TGCGCCAGCAGCCCGGGACTAGCGGGGTCCACAGATACGCAGTATTTT. This translates into CASSPGLAGSTDTQYF.

The J gene is TRBJ2-4, the V gene TRBV6-5, with TRBD2 identical over 11 bases. Per germline, CDR1 MNHEY and CDR2 SVGAGI. Trimming took 2 bases from V and 0 from J; bases not matched to a gene: 0. The CDR3 consists of 16 residues. CDR3 sequence: CASSYGLAGAKNIQYF. In nucleotides, the CDR3 is TGTGCCAGCAGTTACGGACTAGCGGGAGCCAAAAACATTCAGTACTTC.

This sequence joins TRBV27 and TRBJ2-5, with D possibly matching TRBD1 (5 bases). Per the germline V gene, CDR1 is MNHEY and CDR2 is SMNVEV (reference sequence). V was pared by 1 base and J by 3 bases, with 12 bases between. The CDR3 is 15 amino acids. The CDR3 sequence is CASSLWARAKETQYF. For the CDR3, the DNA is TGTGCCAGCAGTTTATGGGCCAGGGCGAAAGAGACCCAGTACTTC.

This sequence joins TRBV10-3 and TRBJ2-7, with a possible D match to TRBD2 (6 bases). The germline CDR1 and CDR2 sequences are ENHRY and SYGVKD. The CDR3 consists of 17 residues. Trimming left V 0 bases short and J 7 bases short, with 22 bases between. The DNA for the CDR3 is TGTGCCATCAGTGAGTCTGCCCCGAGGGGTATCGGAGGGGAGCAGTACTTC. Its translation: CAISESAPRGIGGEQYF.

This chain's CDR3 is CASSYPGGSGNTIYF. The CDR3 DNA follows: TGTGCCAGCAGCTATCCGGGGGGATCTGGAAACACCATATATTTT. This rearrangement joins TRBV7-9 to TRBJ1-3, with D maybe TRBD1 (5 bases). V dropped 4 bases and J dropped 1 base, with 11 bases sitting between them. Germline V gives CDR1 SEHNR, CDR2 FQNEAQ (reference sequence). The CDR3 contains 15 residues.

The V gene is TRBV5-4, the J gene TRBJ2-7; TRBD1 aligns across 9 bases. Germline trimming cut 3 bases from V and 6 bases from J; bases unmatched to any gene: 7. Looked up from germline, CDR1 is SGHNT and CDR2 is YYREEE (reference sequence). The CDR3 consists of 14 residues. CDR3 residues: CASSYRDRESEQYF. CDR3 DNA sequence: TGTGCCAGCAGCTACCGGGACAGGGAGTCCGAGCAGTACTTC.

This chain joins TRBV6-6 and TRBJ1-1; 12 bases agree with TRBD1. The CDR3 runs 15 residues. Trimming cost V 7 bases and J 3 bases; bases outside gene matches: 6. CDR1 and CDR2 from the germline V gene are MNHNY and SVGAGI (reference sequence). Here the CDR3 reads CASKGQGAGDTEAFF. In DNA, the CDR3 is TGTGCCAGCAAGGGACAGGGGGCGGGAGACACTGAAGCTTTCTTT.

The CDR3 here is CASSSPVGGGLLDEQYF. CDR3 sequence (DNA): TGTGCCAGCAGTTCCCCTGTAGGGGGAGGGCTTCTGGACGAGCAGTACTTC. The chain recombines TRBV28 with TRBJ2-7; perhaps TRBD2 as D (7 bases). The CDR3 is 17 amino acids. V gave up 4 bases and J gave up 5 bases, with 24 bases separating them. CDR1 MDHEN and CDR2 SYDVKM come from the germline V gene.